This T cell receptor beta chain derives from a study of shared clonotypes between healthy human individuals. V was shortened by 7 bases and J by 1 base, with 5 bases between the two germline ends. Per the germline V gene, CDR1 is SNHLY and CDR2 is FYNNEI. The CDR3 runs to 12 residues. A CD45RA+ naive subset and a CD45RA-negative memory subset were split from CD4+ cells. Genomic DNA of each subset was evenly split across several immunoSEQ plates. Per the study methods: Junction-only immunoSEQ data arrived without quality scores, meaning filtering differed. Assay: immunoSEQ multiplex PCR; the TCRdb copy retains only in-frame clones and omits some. That table supplies the V and J calls and clone size; D and trimming were determined from the DNA. This sample has about 1.1 million clones, with roughly 80% found just once.

Sample: memory CD4+ T cells from PBMCs. Sample subset: CD45RA-negative fraction. The genes are TRBV2 and TRBJ1-5, with D uncertain. This TCR was recovered from a man between 18 and 35 years old in good health. Some clones in this sample may be carry-over from other donors' samples. The CDR3 loop reads CASTASNQPQHF. As DNA, the CDR3 is TGTGCCAGCACTGCAAGCAATCAGCCCCAGCATTTT.